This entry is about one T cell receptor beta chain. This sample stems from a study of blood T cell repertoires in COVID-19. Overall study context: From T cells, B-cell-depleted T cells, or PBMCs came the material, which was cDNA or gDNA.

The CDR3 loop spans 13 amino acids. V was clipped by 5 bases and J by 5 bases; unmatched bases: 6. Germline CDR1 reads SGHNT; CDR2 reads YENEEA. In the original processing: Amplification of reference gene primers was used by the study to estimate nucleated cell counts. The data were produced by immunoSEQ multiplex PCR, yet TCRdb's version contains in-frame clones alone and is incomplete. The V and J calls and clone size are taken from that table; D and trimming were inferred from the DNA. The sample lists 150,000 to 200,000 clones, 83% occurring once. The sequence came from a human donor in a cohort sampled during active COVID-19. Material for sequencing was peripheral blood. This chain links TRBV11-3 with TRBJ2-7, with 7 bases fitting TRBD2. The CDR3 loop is CASSAGLVHEQYF. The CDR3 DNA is TGTGCCAGCAGCGCCGGACTAGTCCACGAGCAGTACTTC.